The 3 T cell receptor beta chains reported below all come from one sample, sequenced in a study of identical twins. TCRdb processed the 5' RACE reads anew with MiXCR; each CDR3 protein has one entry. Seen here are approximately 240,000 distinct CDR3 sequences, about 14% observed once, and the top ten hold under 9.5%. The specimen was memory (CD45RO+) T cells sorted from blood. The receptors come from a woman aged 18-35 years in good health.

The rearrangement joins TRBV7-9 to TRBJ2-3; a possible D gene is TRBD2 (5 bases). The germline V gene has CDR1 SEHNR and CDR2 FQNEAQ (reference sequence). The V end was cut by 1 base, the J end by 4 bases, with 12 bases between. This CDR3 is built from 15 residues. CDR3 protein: CASSLDRGTADTQYF. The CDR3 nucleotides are TGTGCCAGCAGCTTAGACCGGGGAACCGCAGATACGCAGTATTTT.

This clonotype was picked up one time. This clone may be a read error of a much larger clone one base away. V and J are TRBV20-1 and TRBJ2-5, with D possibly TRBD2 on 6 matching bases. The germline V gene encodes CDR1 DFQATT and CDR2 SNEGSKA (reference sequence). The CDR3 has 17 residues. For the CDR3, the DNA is TGCAGTGCTAGTTCCCCCTTGCCACTAGCCCTCCAAGAGACCCGGTACTTC. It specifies CSASSPLPLALQETRYF.

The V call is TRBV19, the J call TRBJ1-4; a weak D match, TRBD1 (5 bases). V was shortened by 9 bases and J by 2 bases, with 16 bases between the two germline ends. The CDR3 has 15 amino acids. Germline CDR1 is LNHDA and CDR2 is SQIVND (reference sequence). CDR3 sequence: CASQDPGRTNEKLFF. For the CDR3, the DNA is TGTGCCAGCCAAGACCCGGGACGGACTAATGAAAAACTGTTTTTT.